A single T cell receptor (beta chain) is shown here with its context. Per germline, CDR1 MGHRA and CDR2 YSYEKL. V dropped 7 bases and J dropped 10; count of bases not matched to a gene: 7. The CDR3 runs 12 residues. This specimen belongs to a study of control samples from healthy donors and cancer patients. Produced via immunoSEQ multiplex PCR; TCRdb's table is partial and in-frame only. The top ten clones hold around 3% of a sample with approximately 120,000 clones, around 87% of them seen once. This TCR was sampled from a man aged 55 to 70 in good health. Material: blood. This chain links TRBV4-1 with TRBJ2-1; 7 nucleotides match TRBD2. The CDR3 sequence: CASMEPSGEQFF. Here the CDR3 DNA reads TGCGCCAGCATGGAACCTAGCGGAGAGCAGTTCTTC.